This entry describes one TCR beta chain. The specificity of this receptor is unknown. No base quality values were provided; no much bigger clone lies one nucleotide off. Using the deep immunoSEQ assay, multiplex PCR amplified TCR CDR3 regions from genomic DNA. Genomic DNA extracted from each cell subset was distributed evenly over all wells of several immunoSEQ 96-well plates, and each plate served as one replicate. For sorted subsets, around 200 ng genomic DNA, equal to tens of thousands of T cell genomes, was loaded into each replicate PCR. Purified libraries were measured with a Qubit 3.0 fluorometer, size-checked on a Bioanalyzer 2100, and measured again with the KAPA Library Quantification kit. Every immunoSEQ 96-well plate was sequenced on a separate single-read 150-cycle Illumina NextSeq 550 flow cell. The study's processing was this. The immunoSEQ output contained only junctional sequences without quality scores, so filtering could not match that applied to full-length reads. To assign V/J genes and CDR3, sequences were annotated using PyIR, a Python wrapper for IgBLAST v1.9, with IMGT germline references. Reads were removed for weak V/J assignments (E-value above 1e-6), missing CDR3, stop codons, out-of-frame junctions, or ambiguous translated residues. V3J clonotypes were defined by identical inferred V gene, J gene, and CDR3 amino acid sequence. Percentage overlap between repertoires was computed as shared unique clonotypes divided by the size of the smaller repertoire. RTK rarefaction, the Chao1 estimator, and Recon v2.1 estimates of unobserved clonotypes were used to assess repertoire richness. OLGA was used to compute generation probabilities for all TCRbeta clonotypes that the gDNA method yielded from a few donors. Imported from immuneACCESS, the table was reduced by TCRdb to in-frame sequences with V and J called. These copies leave out some clones; in studies compared against another copy, an unresolved V gene accounts for under half, and the cause of the remainder is not known. V and J calls and clone size come straight from that table; D and trimming were deduced from the DNA. This sample holds 2 million to 2.5 million clones; 85% to 95% were observed only once. Jointly, the top ten make up approximately 0.41% of the sample.

From the cysteine through the phenylalanine, the CDR3 covers 14 amino acids. Only the CDR3 DNA is retained, 42 bases long and in frame from the first base. V is trimmed back by 6 bases and J by 7 bases, and the junction contains 11 bases that no gene match accounts for. Based on the germline V gene, the CDR1 and CDR2 sequences are SNHLY and FYNNEI. Healthy HIV-negative adults with no recently reported acute infections or vaccinations were included as donors. All donors were Caucasian adults living in Nashville, Tennessee, USA. CD4+ T cells were enriched through magnetic negative selection, after which naive cells were positively selected on CD45RA and the remaining negative fraction served as the memory subset. Blood was obtained by leukapheresis, after which PBMCs were separated by Ficoll-Histopaque density gradient centrifugation and cryopreserved in liquid nitrogen vapor phase. Analytical flow cytometry was used to check the purity and quantity of every magnetically sorted T cell population. Genomic DNA was isolated from each sorted fraction and quantified by UV absorbance on a Nanodrop 2000c.

The data derive from a study of shared clonotypes between healthy human individuals (dated by TCRdb to 2018 to 2021). With regard to the full study: The cohort comprised a couple of women and a few men aged 18 to 49 years. Per donor, three plates each were used for CD4 naive and CD4 memory, two for CD8 naive, and one for CD8 memory. To estimate repertoire size and how much clonotype sharing occurs between individuals, the study deeply sequenced the blood TCR repertoires of a handful of healthy adults. To increase sequencing depth and limit assay-specific biases, TCR repertoire library preparation and sequencing were carried out by different laboratories using diverse techniques. Between about 0.8 and 9.5 billion PBMCs per donor were obtained by leukapheresis.

Here is what the overall study found, with its caveats: Clonotypes shared by all four sorted-subset donors showed higher generation probabilities than non-shared clonotypes. Sampling was restricted to blood, and TCR repertoires in tissue are likely to differ from TCR repertoires in blood. The genetic and exposure-history diversity represented was limited by the small number of donors. Estimated clonotype richness was generally larger for naive than for memory subsets. Rarefaction of sorted-subset datasets indicated incomplete sequencing despite the large sequencing depth. Pairwise subsampling indicated that sequencing depth was expected to affect the degree of clonotype sharing among donors. Across several donors, around 5.4% of naive CD4, approximately 4% of naive CD8, 2% to 2.5% of memory CD4, and 0.4% to 0.45% of memory CD8 clonotypes were shared.

This clonotype was sampled from a young man in good health. Some clones in this sample may be carry-over from other donors' samples. Sequencing was done on a sample of naive CD4+ T cells from PBMCs. What the cell subset or site label conveys for this sample: CD45RA+ positively selected. The rearrangement combines TRBV2 with TRBJ1-2; 7 central nucleotides agree with TRBD1. The DNA sequence follows: TGTGCCAGCAGGGGGGCCAGGGGGAGGAGTGGCTACACCTTC. It translates as CASRGARGRSGYTF. This CDR3, with the reference TRBV2 and TRBJ1-2 proteins standing in past its ends, gives the full variable domain EPEVTQTPSHQVTQMGQEVILRCVPISNHLYFYWYRQILGQKVEFLVSFYNNEISEKSEIFDDQFSVERPDGSNFTLKIRSTKLEDSAMYFCASRGARGRSGYTFGSGTRLTVV.